This T cell receptor beta chain was sequenced in a study of regulatory T cells in long-lasting Graves disease. In the study overall: Patients met the persistent Graves' disease definition after over 5 years of antithyroid drugs with positive TSH receptor antibodies.

There are 14 residues in the CDR3. Trimming took 2 bases from V and 7 from J, leaving 14 bases between them. CDR1 is KGHSH and CDR2 is LQKENI in the germline V gene. Relying on iRepertoire HTBI primers and Arm-PCR of CDR3 regions, the team built TCR beta libraries. TCRdb fed the multiplex PCR reads into MiXCR, producing one record per CDR3 protein. The repertoire has roughly 300,000 distinct CDR3 sequences, roughly a fifth of them found once; the top ten carry 29%. This sample's time point: persistent/refractory GD, antithyroid drugs over 5 years with positive TRAb. From PBMCs, RNA was extracted and then used to make the TCR library.

This TCR derives from a female donor with Graves disease. The J gene is TRBJ1-1, the V gene TRBV18; tentatively, D is TRBD1 (5 bases). Sequenced here: peripheral blood mononuclear cells (PBMCs), sampled when the disease was refractory, from a patient treated with antithyroid drugs. In DNA, the CDR3 is TGTGCCAGCTCACCAATTCGGGGGATAGTTGAAGCTTTCTTT. It yields the protein CASSPIRGIVEAFF. Complete variable domain (other parts from reference TRBV18 and TRBJ1-1): NAGVMQNPRHLVRRRGQEARLRCSPMKGHSHVYWYRQLPEEGLKFMVYLQKENIIDESGMPKERFSAEFPKEGPSILRIQQVVRGDSAAYFCASSPIRGIVEAFFGQGTRLTVV.